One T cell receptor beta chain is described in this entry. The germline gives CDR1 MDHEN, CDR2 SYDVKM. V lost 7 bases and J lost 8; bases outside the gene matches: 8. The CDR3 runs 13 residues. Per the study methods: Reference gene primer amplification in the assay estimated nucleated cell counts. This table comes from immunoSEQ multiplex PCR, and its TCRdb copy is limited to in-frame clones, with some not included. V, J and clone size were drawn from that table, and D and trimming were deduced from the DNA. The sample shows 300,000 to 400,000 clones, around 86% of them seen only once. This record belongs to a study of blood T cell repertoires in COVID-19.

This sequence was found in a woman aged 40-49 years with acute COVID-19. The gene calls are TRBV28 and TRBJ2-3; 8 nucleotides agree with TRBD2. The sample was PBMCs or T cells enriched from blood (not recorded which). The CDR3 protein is CASTPGGGGTQYF. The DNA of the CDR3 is TGTGCCAGCACCCCCGGGGGGGGAGGTACGCAGTATTTT.